This TCR beta chain was sequenced for a study of long-term antiretroviral therapy in people with HIV (dated by TCRdb to between 2021 and 2023). In the study overall: Collection of the earliest samples took place about a decade ahead of the 2015 WHO recommendation for immediate ART, at a time when ART was typically delayed until CD4 counts fell. A retrospective serial study tested whether ART initiation and durable HIV suppression were associated with changes in peripheral blood TRB repertoire composition and diversity. A total of roughly 200 cryopreserved PBMC samples came from roughly 30 adults with confirmed HIV infection and were collected serially over a mean of roughly six years (range 1-12). Among the approximately 30 participants with HIV, ten to twelve were female. No cross-contamination during QIAcube processing was shown when test extractions of a monoclonal T-cell line were performed alongside 30 to 40 polyclonal samples. General findings and caveats noted by the study authors: Unsorted PBMC were profiled instead of sorted CD4+ and CD8+ T cells because pre-ART samples had limited cell numbers. Compared with controls, HIV repertoires had narrower CDR3 length ranges, and the network structure pointed to an antigen-experienced repertoire that shifted only slightly toward naive after ART. The samples were dated from the mid-2000s to the late 2010s, and the ART regimens that were used may be less effective than current ART regimens. Because PBMC availability was limited, only the TCR beta chain was sequenced, with no alpha chain pairing. Expanded TRB clones identified before ART initiation dominated the repertoire at all time points, although this dominance fluctuated and declined in many PLHIV after ART. No data were available on ART adherence, viral resistance or therapy changes, limiting inferences about post-ART repertoire changes. Starting ART was linked to a significant rise in TRB diversity, yet even after long-term ART the diversity remained significantly lower than in transplant donor controls.

To be included, a participant needed at least one PBMC sample from before ART initiation plus at least two post-ART samples. Treatment was received in the United States of America by all participants with HIV. Before DNA extraction, cryopreserved samples of about 1-10 million PBMC were thawed and washed. At the time of the earliest PBMC sample, participants with HIV were aged between about 20 and 55 years. PBMC samples were contributed by each participant from 1-4 timepoints before ART initiation and 2-8 timepoints after ART initiation, with a median of 7 samples. For every participant, serial HIV viral load, CD4+ T-cell count, ART history and demographic data were obtained. A Qiagen kit on a QIAcube was used to extract genomic DNA from unsorted PBMC, with samples processed in batches of 12. V lost 7 bases and J lost 5 bases, and the count of bases not matched to a germline gene is 7. The CDR3 has 14 amino acids, counting the end cysteine and phenylalanine. CDR3 DNA is the only sequence kept; it has 42 bases, read in frame from the first base. For CDR1 and CDR2, the germline V gene (reference sequence) lists MNHNY and SVGAGI.

In regard to this clone: Its antigen remains unidentified. No much larger clone exists at a distance of one base, and base qualities are not known.

Sequencing of the TRB variable region was done with the immunoSEQ hsTCRB v3.0 assay at survey level resolution. A depth of 40,000-50,000 T-cell genomes per sample was targeted for TRB sequencing. Pooled TRB libraries were sequenced on an Illumina MiSeq with a v3 150-cycle kit. The source study handled its data this way. Analysis of repertoires was carried out in R inside a reproducible Nextflow workflow spanning QC, data transformation and analysis. LymphoSeq2, an R package for AIRR-Seq data exploration, was used to implement custom analyses. A few samples yielding fewer than 5000 total TRB sequences were excluded, leaving 188 analyzed HIV repertoires. Among the roughly 190 retained HIV repertoires, 55 to 65 were collected before ART initiation and 120 to 140 were collected after ART initiation. Repertoires were downsampled to 5000 TRB nucleotide sequences, and summary statistics were averaged over 100 downsampling iterations. TRB sequences were retained for analysis only if CDR3 regions of at least seven amino acids were present. Two measures captured diversity: a Shannon entropy-derived clonality score and the Gini coefficient. In repertoire networks, the top 5000 CDR3 amino acid sequences were linked whenever an edit distance of one separated two sequences. For TRB CDR3 amino acid sequences, antigen specificity groups and MHC restriction were predicted with GLIPH2. To flag known CMV, EBV, HIV or tissue antigen associations, CDR3 amino acid sequences were matched against VDJdb and McPAS-TCR. Pre-ART, post-ART and control groups were compared with Wilcoxon signed-rank tests and Holm-Bonferroni correction. The table comes from immuneACCESS by way of TCRdb, which keeps in-frame sequences with V and J called. Part of the clones is missing from these tables; in studies checked, under half for an unresolved V gene and the rest for unknown reasons. That table is the source of V, J and clone size, and D and trimming were worked out from the DNA. The sample yields 15,000 to 20,000 clones; approximately 88% were counted once. The ten largest account for roughly 7.3% of the sample.

The source is a man in his late teens or twenties with HIV. The chain is made from TRBV6-6 and TRBJ1-5; 8 central nucleotides agree with TRBD1. Sample: unsorted PBMCs, taken 0.9 years after starting antiretroviral therapy. The CDR3 in this case is CASNPTGADQPQHF. At the DNA level, the sequence is TGTGCCAGCAATCCGACAGGGGCAGATCAGCCCCAGCATTTT.